The clone carrying this T cell receptor (beta chain) showed up many times. Its antigen is not identified. 5'RACE template switching produced TCR cDNA carrying a universal primer site and UMIs. TCRdb re-analysed the 5' RACE reads in MiXCR, keeping a single row per CDR3 protein. The repertoire has 120,000 to 150,000 distinct CDR3 sequences, over 7% of them found once; the top ten carry under 0.95%. This entry comes from a study of T cells after yellow fever vaccination. Study summary: Some fractions had low cell numbers, and these were prepared with SMART-Seq v4 Ultra Low Input.

Overall study results and limits: Most clones from primary vaccination were detected again post-booster (roughly 96% CD4, about 88% CD8). Weaker, the secondary response had a peak occurring faster, on day 5 versus 15.

V lost 0 bases and J 9 bases, leaving 3 bases between the germline ends. The CDR3 is 11 residues long. Germline V gene sequence: CDR1 SGHRS, CDR2 YFSETQ. The TCR was taken from a man under 40 who received the YFV17D yellow fever vaccine. The V and J genes are TRBV5-1 and TRBJ2-2, with D unresolved. This specimen was CD4+ T cells sorted from PBMCs, taken 5 days after the yellow fever booster vaccination. The CDR3 sequence: CASSLARELFF. CDR3 nucleotide sequence: TGCGCCAGCAGCTTGGCGCGGGAGCTGTTTTTT.